These 32 T cell receptor beta chains originate from one sample sequenced in a study of blood T cells in healthy people across ages. A second roughly 7 to 12 cycle PCR used barcoded and J-beta primers. One entry per CDR3 protein results from TCRdb running MiXCR on the 5' RACE reads. The repertoire has 1.5 million to 2 million distinct CDR3 sequences, about 30% of them found once; the top ten carry roughly 8%. Source material: blood. These receptors were collected from a young woman in good health.

The rearrangement uses TRBV9 and TRBJ2-1, with 10 bases matching TRBD2. The J segment lost 7 bases and the V segment lost 0 bases, leaving 7 bases of the junction unmatched. The V gene's germline CDR1 is SGDLS and CDR2 YYNGEE. This CDR3 is built from 16 residues. The CDR3 is CASSVERAGGGNEQFF. The CDR3 nucleotides are TGTGCCAGCAGCGTAGAGCGAGCGGGAGGGGGAAATGAGCAGTTCTTC.

This clonotype has only a few counts. Germline is not matched at one junction end, which may reflect a read error. The chain recombines TRBV11-2 with TRBJ1-5; D is uncertain. The CDR3 has 13 residues. CDR1 and CDR2 (germline): SGHAT, FQNNGV. CDR3 loop: CARSLAVHQPQHF. The CDR3 coding sequence is TGTGCCCGCAGCTTAGCCGTTCATCAGCCCCAGCATTTT.

V is TRBV7-9 and J is TRBJ2-3; D gene unclear. CDR1 is SEHNR, CDR2 FQNEAQ, per germline (reference sequence). The CDR3 runs to 14 residues. V gave up 3 bases and J gave up 3 bases, with 10 bases separating them. CDR3 region: CASSFYEVTDTQYF. CDR3 sequence (DNA): TGTGCCAGCAGCTTCTACGAGGTGACAGATACGCAGTATTTT.

The rearrangement joins TRBV4-1 to TRBJ1-1; D remains ambiguous. V gave up 1 base and J gave up 10 bases, with 13 bases separating them. The CDR3 has 13 amino acids. Germline-derived CDR1 and CDR2 are MGHRA and YSYEKL. As DNA, the CDR3 is TGCGCCAGCAGCCAAGGTCCGGTGCCCGTAGCTTTCTTT. Translation: CASSQGPVPVAFF.

This clonotype showed up many times. This chain links TRBV12-3 or TRBV12-4 with TRBJ1-5; D remains unclear. The ends were cut back, 2 bases at V and 1 base at J, with 6 bases in the middle. The CDR3 has 14 residues. The CDR3 sequence is CASSLLGSNQPQHF. CDR3 nucleotide sequence: TGTGCCAGCAGTTTACTGGGAAGCAATCAGCCCCAGCATTTT.

This clonotype was detected only once. This sequence may be a read error, since a much larger clone differs from it by one base. This rearrangement joins TRBV10-3 to TRBJ2-7; D is ambiguous. The CDR3 runs 13 residues. Germline lookup yields CDR1 ENHRY and CDR2 SYGVKD. The CDR3 is CAISESLSYGQYF. CDR3 in DNA: TGTGCCATCAGTGAGTCACTGTCCTACGGGCAGTACTTC.

This clonotype was picked up one time. The conserved phenylalanine or tryptophan normally closing the CDR3 is absent here, so this likely arose from a read error. The chain employs TRBV7-9 and TRBJ2-5; the D gene is possibly TRBD2 (5 bases). The J call may be mistaken, given a closer DNA end match to TRBJ2-7. The CDR3 runs to 12 residues. In germline, CDR1 is SEHNR, CDR2 FQNEAQ (reference sequence). CDR3 amino acids: CASSFSGIEQYL. In DNA, the CDR3 is TGTGCCAGCAGCTTTTCGGGAATCGAGCAGTACTTA.

This clonotype was recorded a few times. The chain carries TRBV9 and TRBJ2-1, with 7 positions matching TRBD1. The CDR3 has 15 amino acids. V was clipped by 2 bases and J by 7 bases; unmatched bases: 9. Germline CDR1 reads SGDLS; CDR2 reads YYNGEE. CDR3: CASSVEGARRNEQFF. CDR3 sequence (DNA): TGTGCCAGCAGCGTTGAGGGGGCACGGAGGAATGAGCAGTTCTTC. Drawing the rest from reference TRBV9 and TRBJ2-1, the complete variable domain is DSGVTQTPKHLITATGQRVTLRCSPRSGDLSVYWYQQSLDQGLQFLIQYYNGEERAKGNILERFSAQQFPDLHSELNLSSLELGDSALYFCASSVEGARRNEQFFGPGTRLTVL.

In its sample, this clonotype was seen a few times. The chain employs TRBV7-2 and TRBJ2-1; D is perhaps TRBD1 (5 bases). CDR1 SGHTA and CDR2 FQGNSA come from the germline V gene. The CDR3 runs 15 residues. Trimming shortened V by 5 bases and J by 3 bases, and 14 bases separated the two germline ends. The CDR3 DNA is TGTGCCAGCAGCACCGCCTGGGGCAGCTACAATGAGCAGTTCTTC. Translated: CASSTAWGSYNEQFF.

V usage is TRBV24-1 and J usage is TRBJ2-2, with D possibly being TRBD2 (5 bases). The CDR3 length is 18 residues. V gave up 1 base and J gave up 5 bases, with 19 bases separating them. CDR1 is KGHDR and CDR2 is SFDVKD in the germline V gene. The CDR3 is CATSDFRAGEWKTGELFF. CDR3 nucleotide sequence: TGTGCCACCAGTGATTTCCGGGCCGGGGAGTGGAAGACCGGGGAGCTGTTTTTT.

The rearrangement joins TRBV7-6 to TRBJ2-7, with no clear D. CDR1 and CDR2 from the germline V gene are SGHVS and FNYEAQ. The CDR3 totals 15 residues. Trimming pared 1 base from V and 3 bases from J, leaving 13 bases between. The DNA for the CDR3 is TGTGCCAGCAGCTTAGGCGCTGGGCTCCTCTACGAGCAGTACTTC. This encodes CASSLGAGLLYEQYF.

In this sample, this clonotype turned up a few times. CDR3 coding DNA: TGCGCCAGCAGCCGAATGGCCCGAGTCGAAGAGACCCAGTACTTC. Protein sequence: CASSRMARVEETQYF. The rearrangement uses TRBV5-1 and TRBJ2-5; D remains ambiguous. Germline V gene lookup returns CDR1 SGHRS and CDR2 YFSETQ. Trimming stripped 4 bases from V and 3 bases from J, with 16 bases between. This CDR3 has 15 amino acids.

This clonotype was seen only a few times. The chain recombines TRBV6-5 with TRBJ2-7, with TRBD2 matching 10 bases. V dropped 0 bases and J dropped 6; count of bases not matched to a gene: 5. The germline V gene encodes CDR1 MNHEY and CDR2 SVGAGI. The CDR3 sequence is 15 residues long. CDR3 coding DNA: TGTGCCAGCAGTTACTCTGCTAGCGGGAGTGTCGAGCAGTACTTC. This gives the protein CASSYSASGSVEQYF.

This clonotype appeared many times. The rearrangement uses TRBV12-3 or TRBV12-4 and TRBJ2-3; no clear D gene. This CDR3 comprises 13 residues. Trimming pared 5 bases from V and 4 bases from J, leaving 10 bases between. The CDR3 here is CASSPPRPDTQYF. The CDR3 DNA follows: TGTGCCAGCAGTCCCCCCCGCCCAGATACGCAGTATTTT.

This clonotype was observed a handful of times. This rearrangement joins TRBV29-1 to TRBJ1-1; 7 bases are shared with TRBD1. The germline V gene encodes CDR1 SQVTM and CDR2 ANQGSEA. V was clipped by 8 bases and J by 3 bases; unmatched bases: 6. The CDR3 contains 12 residues. The CDR3 spells CSSRDRYTEAFF. The CDR3 nucleotides read TGCAGCTCCCGGGACAGATACACTGAAGCTTTCTTT.

The rearrangement uses TRBV5-1 and TRBJ2-5; D assignment may be TRBD1 or TRBD2 (5 bases each). Germline assignment: CDR1 SGHRS and CDR2 YFSETQ. V gave up 6 bases and J gave up 0 bases, with 9 bases separating them. The CDR3 totals 13 residues. The CDR3 DNA reads as TGCGCCAGCATCGGGACGAACCAAGAGACCCAGTACTTC. This encodes CASIGTNQETQYF.

V gene TRBV7-9 combines with J gene TRBJ2-7, with D tentatively TRBD2 (6 bases). From germline, CDR1 is SEHNR and CDR2 FQNEAQ (reference sequence). V lost 7 bases and J 3 bases, leaving 19 bases between the germline ends. The CDR3 covers 15 residues. The CDR3 sequence is CASTITRGRDYEQYF. CDR3 nucleotides: TGTGCCAGCACCATAACGCGGGGCAGGGACTACGAGCAGTACTTC.

The chain combines TRBV6-5 with TRBJ1-1; a possible D gene is TRBD1 (6 bases). CDR1 is MNHEY and CDR2 is SVGAGI in the germline V gene. Trimming pared 6 bases from V and 1 base from J, leaving 18 bases between. The CDR3 contains 16 residues. CDR3 nucleotides: TGTGCCAGCAGACCCCGAACGTGGGGGGCGAACACTGAAGCTTTCTTT. Translation: CASRPRTWGANTEAFF.

As DNA, the CDR3 is TGTGCCAGCAGCTTTATCACCCAGGAATACGAGCAGTACTTC. Translating it yields CASSFITQEYEQYF. The genes are TRBV7-9 and TRBJ2-7; unclear D gene. Trimming took off 3 bases at V and 4 bases at J, with 13 bases between the two ends. The CDR3 totals 14 residues. Germline V gene lookup returns CDR1 SEHNR and CDR2 FQNEAQ (reference sequence). The full variable domain, its missing parts supplied by reference TRBV7-9 and TRBJ2-7, is DTGVSQNPRHKITKRGQNVTFRCDPISEHNRLYWYRQTLGQGPEFLTYFQNEAQLEKSRLLSDRFSAERPKGSFSTLEIQRTEQGDSAMYLCASSFITQEYEQYFGPGTRLTVT.

V gene TRBV27 combines with J gene TRBJ2-1; 9 bases map to TRBD1. Germline-derived CDR1 and CDR2 are MNHEY and SMNVEV (reference sequence). V was clipped by 4 bases and J by 10 bases; unmatched bases: 20. The CDR3 is 18 amino acids. CDR3 residues: CASSSKTGQGPITYEQFF. The DNA for the CDR3 is TGTGCCAGCAGTTCAAAAACGGGACAGGGTCCTATTACCTACGAGCAGTTCTTC.

This clonotype occurred many times. The chain combines TRBV5-5 with TRBJ2-7, with D uncertain. The CDR3 totals 13 residues. Trimming took off 3 bases at V and 6 bases at J, with 13 bases between the two ends. Germline-derived CDR1 and CDR2 are SGHKS and YYEKEE (reference sequence). The CDR3 spells CASSWGEGLEQYF. The CDR3 DNA is TGTGCCAGCAGCTGGGGTGAAGGGCTCGAGCAGTACTTC.

The sample holds a few counts of this clonotype. V gene TRBV20-1 combines with J gene TRBJ2-1; D uncertain. This CDR3 has 13 residues. Germline CDR1 reads DFQATT; CDR2 reads SNEGSKA (reference sequence). Between the trimmed V and J ends, which lost 0 bases and 4 bases, there was a span of 7 bases. DNA of the CDR3: TGCAGTGCTAGAGATTACGGGTACAATGAGCAGTTCTTC. Its protein product is CSARDYGYNEQFF.

This clonotype occurred a few times. V and J are TRBV7-2 and TRBJ1-2; TRBD1 agrees at 9 bases. Germline V gene lookup returns CDR1 SGHTA and CDR2 FQGNSA. The V segment lost 0 bases and the J segment 7 bases; nucleotides outside the gene matches: 9. CDR3 length: 16 amino acids. CDR3 nucleotides: TGTGCCAGCAGCTTAGCGTGGTGGGACAGGGAAGGTGGCTACACCTTC. Its translation: CASSLAWWDREGGYTF.

In its sample, this clonotype was seen a few times. V is TRBV28 and J is TRBJ1-6, with 8 nucleotides matching TRBD1. V shed 6 bases and J 7 bases; nucleotides not matched to a gene: 5. This CDR3 has 14 residues. Germline V CDR1 and CDR2: MDHEN, SYDVKM. The chain's CDR3 is CASRQAGGNSPLHF. CDR3 in DNA: TGTGCCAGCAGGCAGGCAGGGGGCAATTCACCCCTCCACTTT.

As regards this clonotype: A far more abundant clone sits one base away, making this likely a read error. The missing conserved phenylalanine or tryptophan at the end of this CDR3 makes a read error likely. This chain uses TRBV7-2 with TRBJ1-2; D might be TRBD1 (5 bases). Germline V gene lookup returns CDR1 SGHTA and CDR2 FQGNSA. The CDR3 sequence is 13 residues long. V gave up 5 bases and J gave up 5 bases, with 12 bases separating them. The CDR3 region is CASSLGTGYGYTV. As DNA, the CDR3 is TGTGCCAGCAGCCTGGGGACGGGTTATGGCTACACCGTC.

The V call is TRBV18, the J call TRBJ2-1, with D perhaps TRBD2 (6 bases). The CDR3 has 16 amino acids. Looked up from germline, CDR1 is KGHSH and CDR2 is LQKENI. V shed 1 base and J shed 0 bases, with 10 bases lying between them. CDR3 DNA: TGTGCCAGCTCACCACAAGGCGGGGTCTCCTACAATGAGCAGTTCTTC. Its translation: CASSPQGGVSYNEQFF.

This rearrangement joins TRBV2 to TRBJ2-3; 10 nucleotides line up with TRBD1. Germline-derived CDR1 and CDR2 are SNHLY and FYNNEI. The CDR3 length is 16 residues. Losses at the gene ends were 6 bases for V and 1 base for J; bases not matched to a gene: 7. The CDR3 protein is CASRALGTGGTDTQYF. For the CDR3, the DNA is TGTGCCAGCAGGGCCCTCGGGACAGGGGGCACAGATACGCAGTATTTT.

This clonotype was picked up many times. The chain employs TRBV5-6 and TRBJ2-1; 7 positions agree with TRBD1. The CDR3 spans 15 residues. Germline V gives CDR1 SGHDT, CDR2 YYEEEE. V was clipped by 7 bases and J by 6 bases; unmatched bases: 13. CDR3 in DNA: TGTGCCAGCGAAGAGACAGGGATATTTGGCAATGAGCAGTTCTTC. Amino acid sequence: CASEETGIFGNEQFF.

This clonotype was detected only a few times. V is TRBV5-1 and J is TRBJ2-7; perhaps D is TRBD1 or TRBD2 (5 bases each). V dropped 8 bases and J dropped 6 bases, with 21 bases sitting between them. The germline CDR1 and CDR2 sequences are SGHRS and YFSETQ. This CDR3 has 14 amino acids. The CDR3 spells CASTFGTATGEQYF. The CDR3 DNA sequence: TGCGCCAGTACTTTTGGGACGGCCACGGGCGAGCAGTACTTC.

This clonotype came up many times. The chain uses TRBV6-1 and TRBJ2-7; D uncertain. The CDR3 spans 9 residues. The germline gives CDR1 MNHNS, CDR2 SASEGT. V was clipped by 6 bases and J by 3 bases, with 0 bases between them. The CDR3: CASSYEQYF. The CDR3 bases are TGTGCCAGCAGCTACGAGCAGTACTTC.

This clonotype was found a few times. The genes are TRBV27 and TRBJ2-7; TRBD2 is a possible D gene (6 bases). This CDR3 is built from 15 residues. Germline V gene data show CDR1 as MNHEY and CDR2 as SMNVEV (reference sequence). V was trimmed by 3 bases and J by 4 bases, leaving 16 bases between them. In nucleotides, the CDR3 is TGTGCCAGCAGTTTTGCAGGAAGCGGGTGGTACGAGCAGTACTTC. Translating it yields CASSFAGSGWYEQYF.

This clonotype was seen repeatedly, ten times or more. The chain carries TRBV20-1 and TRBJ2-1, with D maybe TRBD2 (5 bases). Trimming took 4 bases from V and 10 from J, leaving 14 bases between them. There are 12 residues in the CDR3. Germline V gives CDR1 DFQATT, CDR2 SNEGSKA (reference sequence). The CDR3 protein is CSAIASLREQFF. The CDR3 nucleotides read TGCAGTGCTATAGCTAGCTTGAGGGAGCAGTTCTTC.